This T cell receptor beta chain was sequenced during a study of blood T cell repertoires in COVID-19. Study-level information: Sample material is recorded as cDNA or gDNA derived from T cells, B-cell-depleted T cells, or PBMCs.

Per the original methods: Reference gene primer amplification yielded estimated nucleated cell counts. Sequencing was performed with immunoSEQ multiplex PCR; in TCRdb, only in-frame clones are kept and a portion is missing. From that table come the V and J calls and clone size; the DNA was used to work out D and trimming. The sample yields 86,000 or so clones, 91% seen once. The TCR was taken from a woman aged 50 to 65 in a cohort sampled during active COVID-19. Sequencing used peripheral blood.

In DNA form, the CDR3 reads TGTGCCAGTAGTATAGGGGCAGGGGCACTGGAGACCCAGTACTTC. It is translated as CASSIGAGALETQYF. V and J are TRBV19 and TRBJ2-5, with D possibly TRBD1 on 6 matching bases. CDR3 length: 15 residues. The germline V gene encodes CDR1 LNHDA and CDR2 SQIVND (reference sequence). The V end was cut by 1 base, the J end by 5 bases, with 14 bases between.